These 24 T cell receptor beta chains were all obtained from the same sample, sequenced in a study of regulatory T cells in long-lasting Graves disease. Time point given: persistent/refractory GD, antithyroid drugs over 5 years with positive TRAb. PBMC RNA served as the TCR library source. Both iRepertoire HTBI primers and Arm-PCR of CDR3 regions were used to build the TCR beta libraries. One entry per CDR3 protein results from TCRdb running MiXCR on the multiplex PCR reads. The data show some 340,000 distinct CDR3 sequences, roughly 20% seen once. This specimen was peripheral blood mononuclear cells (PBMCs), taken when the disease was refractory, from a patient treated with antithyroid drugs. Receptors originate from a woman aged 40-49 years with Graves disease.

This clonotype was counted many times. The chain carries TRBV7-2 and TRBJ1-1; maybe TRBD1 (6 bases). Germline values: CDR1 SGHTA, CDR2 FQGNSA. Trimming took off 2 bases at V and 0 bases at J, with 10 bases between the two ends. The CDR3 consists of 15 residues. The CDR3 loop reads CASSLQGTLNTEAFF. CDR3 sequence (DNA): TGTGCCAGCAGCTTACAGGGGACACTGAACACTGAAGCTTTCTTT.

V usage is TRBV2 and J usage is TRBJ2-7, with TRBD2 as a possible D gene (6 bases). CDR1 is SNHLY and CDR2 is FYNNEI in the germline V gene. The CDR3 is made up of 13 amino acids. V gave up 8 bases and J gave up 0 bases, with 11 bases separating them. CDR3 bases: TGTGCCAGCGTCTGGACTAACTCCTACGAGCAGTACTTC. Amino acid sequence: CASVWTNSYEQYF.

V gene TRBV19 combines with J gene TRBJ1-5; no definite D call. CDR1 and CDR2 (germline): LNHDA, SQIVND (reference sequence). V shed 0 bases and J shed 5 bases, with 11 bases lying between them. The CDR3 runs to 15 residues. The CDR3 spells CASSIDPSSYQPQHF. The DNA of the CDR3 is TGTGCCAGTAGTATAGACCCCTCCTCATATCAGCCCCAGCATTTT.

In this sample, this clonotype turned up a few times. The chain is built from TRBV29-1 and TRBJ1-1; D remains ambiguous. The CDR3 has 11 amino acids. Trimming shortened V by 4 bases and J by 3 bases, and 6 bases separated the two germline ends. CDR1 is SQVTM and CDR2 is ANQGSEA in the germline V gene. In DNA, the CDR3 is TGCAGCGTTGTGGGAGACACTGAAGCTTTCTTT. As protein: CSVVGDTEAFF. Based on the CDR3 plus reference TRBV29-1 and TRBJ1-1, the full variable domain is SAVISQKPSRDICQRGTSLTIQCQVDSQVTMMFWYRQQPGQSLTLIATANQGSEATYESGFVIDKFPISRPNLTFSTLTVSNMSPEDSSIYLCSVVGDTEAFFGQGTRLTVV.

This sequence joins TRBV20-1 and TRBJ2-4; 7 nucleotides align to TRBD1. The germline gives CDR1 DFQATT, CDR2 SNEGSKA (reference sequence). The J segment lost 0 bases and the V segment lost 2 bases, leaving 7 bases of the junction unmatched. This CDR3 comprises 16 residues. The CDR3 nucleotides read TGCAGTGCTAGAAGGGGACAGACCATAGCCAAAAACATTCAGTACTTC. This gives the protein CSARRGQTIAKNIQYF.

At least ten counts were recorded for this clonotype. V and J are TRBV27 and TRBJ2-7, with 9 bases identical to TRBD1. The CDR3 spans 14 residues. Trimming took 5 bases from V and 3 from J; bases not matched to a gene: 5. Germline V gives CDR1 MNHEY, CDR2 SMNVEV (reference sequence). The CDR3 spells CASSPTTGGYEQYF. The CDR3 DNA is TGTGCCAGCAGTCCCACGACAGGGGGCTACGAGCAGTACTTC.

The chain joins TRBV2 to TRBJ1-3, with a tentative D call TRBD1 (5 bases). CDR1 SNHLY and CDR2 FYNNEI come from the germline V gene. V lost 4 bases to trimming and J lost 0 bases, with 13 bases between them. The CDR3 has 16 amino acids. The CDR3 bases are TGTGCCAGCAGTGGTGGGACCTCGAGCTCTGGAAACACCATATATTTT. It is translated as CASSGGTSSSGNTIYF.

V usage is TRBV20-1 and J usage is TRBJ2-2; D is perhaps TRBD2 (5 bases). The V gene's germline CDR1 is DFQATT and CDR2 SNEGSKA (reference sequence). The CDR3 loop spans 16 amino acids. Trimming stripped 0 bases from V and 0 bases from J, with 11 bases between. The CDR3 region is CSARDPGYSNTGELFF. The CDR3 nucleotides read TGCAGTGCTAGAGATCCGGGATACTCGAACACCGGGGAGCTGTTTTTT.

This clonotype was picked up a small number of times. The chain has TRBV5-1 and TRBJ2-7, with 11 nucleotides matching TRBD2. V was pared by 8 bases and J by 5 bases, with 12 bases of the junction left unmatched. Germline CDR1 and CDR2: SGHRS and YFSETQ. The CDR3 sequence is 15 residues long. The CDR3: CASRLAGLSVNEQYF. Here the CDR3 DNA reads TGCGCCAGTCGACTAGCGGGGCTGAGTGTGAACGAGCAGTACTTC.

In its sample, this clonotype was seen a few times. The V call is TRBV20-1, the J call TRBJ2-5; 9 positions match TRBD2. CDR3 length equals 14 residues. Trimming cost V 6 bases and J 5 bases; bases outside gene matches: 10. Germline assignment: CDR1 DFQATT and CDR2 SNEGSKA (reference sequence). CDR3 sequence reads: CSATALAGSETQYF. CDR3 bases: TGCAGTGCCACAGCTCTAGCGGGAAGCGAGACCCAGTACTTC.

The gene calls are TRBV12-3 or TRBV12-4 and TRBJ2-3; 7 bases agree with TRBD1. The CDR3 loop spans 19 amino acids. V lost 6 bases to trimming and J lost 0 bases; unmatched junction nucleotides: 18. The CDR3 bases are TGTGCCAGCAGCCCGGGACAGACGTACCTAAACGTTAGCACAGATACGCAGTATTTT. Its protein is CASSPGQTYLNVSTDTQYF.

There are many counts of this clonotype. The chain has TRBV2 and TRBJ2-7; possible D gene TRBD2, 6 bases. The CDR3 covers 16 residues. Germline CDR1 and CDR2: SNHLY and FYNNEI. The ends were cut back, 5 bases at V and 5 bases at J, with 22 bases in the middle. The CDR3, as DNA: TGTGCCAGCAGTACCGCCTTCGCGGGAAGGTTGGACGAGCAGTACTTC. Residues: CASSTAFAGRLDEQYF.

At least ten counts were recorded for this clonotype. The gene calls are TRBV28 and TRBJ2-5, with D unclear. V shed 2 bases and J shed 4 bases, with 20 bases lying between them. The CDR3 is made up of 17 amino acids. Germline CDR1 is MDHEN and CDR2 is SYDVKM. The CDR3 loop is CASSLGERRGNGETQYF. In DNA form, the CDR3 reads TGTGCCAGCAGTTTAGGAGAGAGACGTGGAAACGGAGAGACCCAGTACTTC.

A remark on this clonotype: Mismatch with germline at one junction end may stem from a read error. The V and J genes are TRBV11-2 and TRBJ2-7; D might be TRBD1 or TRBD2, each matching 5 bases. There are 17 residues in the CDR3. The V gene's germline CDR1 is SGHAT and CDR2 FQNNGV. The CDR3 DNA reads TGTGCCAGCAGCTTAGGGGGGAAAGGGGTACAATCCGACGAGCAGTACTTT. Its translation is CASSLGGKGVQSDEQYF.

In its sample, this clonotype was seen a few times. V is TRBV3-1 and J is TRBJ2-7; D uncertain. Trimming stripped 6 bases from V and 3 bases from J, with 18 bases between. CDR3 length equals 15 residues. CDR1 and CDR2 (germline): LGHDT, YNNKEL (reference sequence). CDR3 bases: TGTGCCAGCAGTCACCTAGACCGGAGAGTCTACGAGCAGTACTTC. It encodes CASSHLDRRVYEQYF.

This clonotype was seen a few times. This sequence joins TRBV29-1 and TRBJ1-3; D is ambiguous. Trimming stripped 4 bases from V and 0 bases from J, with 10 bases between. The CDR3 has 14 residues. Per the germline V gene, CDR1 is SQVTM and CDR2 is ANQGSEA. The CDR3 DNA is TGCAGCGTTGTCGACACCAGCTCTGGAAACACCATATATTTT. This encodes CSVVDTSSGNTIYF.

This clonotype has a handful of counts. The CDR3 nucleotides are TGTGCCAGCAGCGGCCTTAGGGGGGAGCAGTACTTC. Translation: CASSGLRGEQYF. The chain has TRBV9 and TRBJ2-7; D possibly corresponds to TRBD1 (6 bases). The CDR3 sequence is 12 residues long. Germline V gene sequence: CDR1 SGDLS, CDR2 YYNGEE. V dropped 3 bases and J dropped 7 bases, with 11 bases sitting between them.

J is TRBJ2-3 and V is TRBV12-3 or TRBV12-4; no clear D. V was shortened by 4 bases and J by 2 bases, with 13 bases between the two germline ends. The CDR3 contains 15 residues. The chain's CDR3 is CASSYSSRYTDTQYF. The CDR3 DNA follows: TGTGCCAGCAGTTACAGCAGCCGGTACACAGATACGCAGTATTTT.

This clonotype has only a few counts. The rearrangement uses TRBV5-1 and TRBJ2-7, with 15 nucleotides matching TRBD2. This CDR3 region has 15 residues. The ends lost 0 bases at V and 6 bases at J; junction bases unmatched: 1. CDR1 SGHRS and CDR2 YFSETQ come from the germline V gene. The CDR3 DNA sequence: TGCGCCAGCAGCTTGGAGGGACTAGCGGGAGGCGAGCAGTACTTC. Its translation is CASSLEGLAGGEQYF.

This chain connects TRBV6-2 or TRBV6-3 to TRBJ2-6; D may be TRBD1 (5 bases). The V end lost 6 bases, the J end lost 4 bases, and 16 bases lay between the germline ends. The CDR3 is made up of 16 amino acids. Looked up from germline, CDR1 is MNHEY and CDR2 is SVGEGT. The CDR3 region is CASRGPNLGGANVLTF. The CDR3 nucleotides read TGTGCCAGCAGGGGGCCGAATCTGGGGGGGGCCAACGTCCTGACTTTC.

The V call is TRBV7-9, the J call TRBJ1-1; no clear D gene. The V gene lost 1 base and the J gene lost 1 base, with 10 bases spanning the gap. This CDR3 is 15 amino acids long. Germline assignment: CDR1 SEHNR and CDR2 FQNEAQ (reference sequence). Written as DNA, the CDR3 is TGTGCCAGCAGCTTAGAGGGAGGGCCGAACACTGAAGCTTTCTTT. This translates into CASSLEGGPNTEAFF.

This clonotype was seen a handful of times. J is TRBJ1-4 and V is TRBV6-1; D remains unclear. With 6 bases removed from V and 0 bases from J, the gap between germline ends came to 8 bases. CDR1 and CDR2 (germline): MNHNS, SASEGT. The CDR3 covers 14 residues. Here the CDR3 reads CASSREPTNEKLFF. CDR3 bases: TGTGCCAGCAGCCGAGAACCAACTAATGAAAAACTGTTTTTT.

This clonotype was seen ten or more times. The rearrangement joins TRBV6-1 to TRBJ2-7; a weak D match, TRBD1 (6 bases). The CDR3 runs to 13 residues. Trimming shortened V by 8 bases and J by 7 bases, and 18 bases separated the two germline ends. Germline CDR1 is MNHNS and CDR2 is SASEGT. The CDR3 sequence: CASADSPQEEQYF. The CDR3 DNA is TGTGCCAGCGCGGACAGCCCCCAGGAGGAGCAGTACTTC.

The chain links TRBV11-2 to TRBJ2-7, with D perhaps being TRBD1 or TRBD2 (5 bases each). V was cut by 3 bases and J by 0 bases, with 12 bases left in between. CDR1 is SGHAT and CDR2 is FQNNGV in the germline V gene. This CDR3 comprises 15 residues. The CDR3 nucleotides read TGTGCCAGCAGCTTCCGGGACGGATCCTCCTACGAGCAGTACTTC. This encodes CASSFRDGSSYEQYF.